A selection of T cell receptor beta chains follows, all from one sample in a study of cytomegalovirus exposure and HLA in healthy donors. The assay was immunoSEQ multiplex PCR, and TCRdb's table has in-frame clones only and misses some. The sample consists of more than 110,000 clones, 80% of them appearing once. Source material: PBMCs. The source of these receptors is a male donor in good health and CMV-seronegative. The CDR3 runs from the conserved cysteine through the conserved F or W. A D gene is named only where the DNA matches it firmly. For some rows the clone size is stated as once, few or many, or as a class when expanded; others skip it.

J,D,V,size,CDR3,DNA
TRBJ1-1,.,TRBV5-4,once,CASSPPGGTEAFF,TGTGCCAGCAGCCCTCCCGGGGGCACTGAAGCTTTCTTT
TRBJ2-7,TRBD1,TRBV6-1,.,CASRPYGTAYEQYF,TGTGCCAGCAGGCCCTACGGGACAGCATACGAGCAGTACTTC
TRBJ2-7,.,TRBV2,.,CASSRQNSYEQYF,TGTGCCAGCAGCCGACAGAACTCCTACGAGCAGTACTTC
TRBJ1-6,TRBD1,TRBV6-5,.,CASSYYTGTANSPLHF,TGTGCCAGCAGTTACTACACCGGGACAGCTAATTCACCCCTCCACTTT
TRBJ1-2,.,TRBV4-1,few,CASSPIGGRGYTF,TGCGCCAGCAGCCCCATAGGGGGACGGGGCTACACCTTC
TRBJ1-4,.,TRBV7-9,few,CASSLRVPLSTNEKLFF,TGTGCCAGCAGCTTACGAGTTCCGTTGTCAACTAATGAAAAACTGTTTTTT
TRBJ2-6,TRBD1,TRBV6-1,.,CASGTGDSGANVLTF,TGTGCCAGCGGGACAGGGGACTCTGGGGCCAACGTCCTGACTTTC
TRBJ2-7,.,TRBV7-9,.,CASGGGAYEQYF,TGTGCCAGCGGAGGGGGGGCCTACGAGCAGTACTTC
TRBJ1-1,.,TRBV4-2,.,CASSQVGGEAFF,TGTGCCAGCAGCCAAGTAGGCGGTGAAGCTTTCTTT
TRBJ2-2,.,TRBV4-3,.,CASSQDQSAYYTGELFF,TGCGCCAGCAGCCAAGATCAGAGCGCCTACTACACCGGGGAGCTGTTTTTT
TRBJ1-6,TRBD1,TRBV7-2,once,CASSLVVTGQANSPLHF,TGTGCCAGCAGCTTAGTTGTGACAGGGCAAGCAAATTCACCCCTCCACTTT
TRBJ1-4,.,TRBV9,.,CASSPGAGNEKLFF,TGTGCCAGCAGCCCCGGCGCAGGTAATGAAAAACTGTTTTTT
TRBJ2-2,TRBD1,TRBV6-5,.,CASSYSTGPNTGELFF,TGTGCCAGCAGTTACTCGACAGGGCCGAACACCGGGGAGCTGTTTTTT
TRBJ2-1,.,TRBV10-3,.,CAISESGRLVGNYEQFF,TGTGCCATCAGTGAGTCAGGGAGGCTAGTGGGCAATTATGAGCAGTTCTTC
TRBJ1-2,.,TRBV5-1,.,CASSLEPTGANYGYTF,TGCGCCAGCAGCTTGGAGCCGACAGGAGCTAACTATGGCTACACCTTC
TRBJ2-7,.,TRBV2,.,CASSESTSRTYEQYF,TGTGCCAGCAGTGAAAGCACTAGCCGAACCTACGAGCAGTACTTC
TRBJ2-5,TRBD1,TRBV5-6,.,CASSLSGRGIETQYF,TGTGCCAGCAGCTTGAGTGGCAGGGGGATTGAGACCCAGTACTTC
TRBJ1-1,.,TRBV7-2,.,CASSSGQRNTEAFF,TGTGCCAGCAGCTCCGGACAGAGAAACACTGAAGCTTTCTTT
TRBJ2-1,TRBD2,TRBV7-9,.,CASSSAGGGPNEQFF,TGTGCCAGCAGCTCGGCGGGGGGGGGCCCCAATGAGCAGTTCTTC
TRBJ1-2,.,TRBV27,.,CASRRASREGYTF,TGTGCCAGCAGACGGGCCAGTCGGGAGGGCTACACCTTC
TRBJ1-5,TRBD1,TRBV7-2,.,CASSADRVQPQHF,TGTGCCAGCAGCGCTGACAGGGTCCAGCCCCAGCATTTT
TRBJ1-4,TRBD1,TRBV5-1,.,CASSQGTGANEKLFF,TGCGCCAGCAGCCAGGGGACAGGGGCGAATGAAAAACTGTTTTTT
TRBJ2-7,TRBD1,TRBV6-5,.,CASSPWTGLSYEQYF,TGTGCCAGCAGTCCCTGGACAGGACTCTCCTACGAGCAGTACTTC
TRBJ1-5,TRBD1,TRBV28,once,CASRPGTGDNQPQHF,TGTGCCAGCAGACCCGGGACAGGGGACAATCAGCCCCAGCATTTT
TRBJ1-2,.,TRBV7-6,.,CASSLEPPGGPTTYGYTF,TGTGCCAGCAGCTTAGAACCTCCGGGGGGACCGACAACGTATGGCTACACCTTC
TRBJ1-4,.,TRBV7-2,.,CASSSQGRSNEKLFF,TGTGCCAGCAGCTCACAGGGAAGAAGTAATGAAAAACTGTTTTTT
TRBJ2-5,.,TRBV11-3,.,CASSSASGDETQYF,TGTGCCAGCAGCTCCGCCTCAGGGGATGAGACCCAGTACTTC